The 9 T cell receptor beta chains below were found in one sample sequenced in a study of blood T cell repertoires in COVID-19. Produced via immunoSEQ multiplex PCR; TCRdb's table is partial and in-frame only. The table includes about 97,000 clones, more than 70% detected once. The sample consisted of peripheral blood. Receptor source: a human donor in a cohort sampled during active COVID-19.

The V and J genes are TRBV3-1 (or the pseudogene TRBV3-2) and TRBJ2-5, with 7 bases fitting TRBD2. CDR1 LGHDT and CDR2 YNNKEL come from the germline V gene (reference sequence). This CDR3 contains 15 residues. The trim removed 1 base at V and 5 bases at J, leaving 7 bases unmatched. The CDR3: CASSQGAGVRETQYF. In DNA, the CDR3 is TGTGCCAGCAGCCAAGGGGCGGGAGTGCGGGAGACCCAGTACTTC.

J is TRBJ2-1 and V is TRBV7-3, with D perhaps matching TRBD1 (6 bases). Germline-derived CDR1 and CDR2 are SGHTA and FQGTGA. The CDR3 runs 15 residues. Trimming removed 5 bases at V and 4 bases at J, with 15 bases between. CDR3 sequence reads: CASSTGPTGYNEQFF. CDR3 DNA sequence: TGTGCCAGCAGCACGGGACCGACAGGATACAATGAGCAGTTCTTC.

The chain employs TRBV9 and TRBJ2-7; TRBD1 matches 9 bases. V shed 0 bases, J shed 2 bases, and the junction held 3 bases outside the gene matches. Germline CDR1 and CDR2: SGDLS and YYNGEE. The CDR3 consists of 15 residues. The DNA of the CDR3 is TGTGCCAGCAGCGTAGGACAGGGGGGAACCTACGAGCAGTACTTC. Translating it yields CASSVGQGGTYEQYF.

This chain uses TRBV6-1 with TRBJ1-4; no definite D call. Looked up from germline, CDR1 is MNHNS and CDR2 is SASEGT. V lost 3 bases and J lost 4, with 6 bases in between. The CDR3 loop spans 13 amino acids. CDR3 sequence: CASSDQINEKLFF. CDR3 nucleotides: TGTGCCAGCAGTGACCAGATTAATGAAAAACTGTTTTTT.

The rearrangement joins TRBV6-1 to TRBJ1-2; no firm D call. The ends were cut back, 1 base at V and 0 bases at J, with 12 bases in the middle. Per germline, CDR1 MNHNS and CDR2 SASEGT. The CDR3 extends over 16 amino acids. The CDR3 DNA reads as TGTGCCAGCAGTGAAGTGGCAGGCCGAGCTAACTATGGCTACACCTTC. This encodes CASSEVAGRANYGYTF.

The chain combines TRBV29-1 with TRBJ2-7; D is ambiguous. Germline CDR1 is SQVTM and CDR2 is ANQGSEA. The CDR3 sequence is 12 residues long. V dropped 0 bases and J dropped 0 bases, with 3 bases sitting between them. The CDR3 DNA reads TGCAGCGTTGAAGAGGCCTCCTACGAGCAGTACTTC. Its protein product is CSVEEASYEQYF.

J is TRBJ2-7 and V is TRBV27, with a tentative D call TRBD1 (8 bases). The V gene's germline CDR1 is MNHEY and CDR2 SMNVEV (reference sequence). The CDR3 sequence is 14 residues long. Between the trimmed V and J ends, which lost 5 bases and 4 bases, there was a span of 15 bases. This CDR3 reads CASSVQGGWYEQYF. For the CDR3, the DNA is TGTGCCAGCAGTGTACAGGGGGGGTGGTACGAGCAGTACTTC.

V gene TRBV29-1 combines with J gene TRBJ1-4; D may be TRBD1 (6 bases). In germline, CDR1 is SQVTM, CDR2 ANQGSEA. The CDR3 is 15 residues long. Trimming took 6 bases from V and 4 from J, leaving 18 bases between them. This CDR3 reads CSVRPGGPLNEKLFF. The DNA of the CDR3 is TGCAGCGTGCGGCCCGGGGGGCCCCTTAATGAAAAACTGTTTTTT. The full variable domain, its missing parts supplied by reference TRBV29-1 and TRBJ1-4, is SAVISQKPSRDICQRGTSLTIQCQVDSQVTMMFWYRQQPGQSLTLIATANQGSEATYESGFVIDKFPISRPNLTFSTLTVSNMSPEDSSIYLCSVRPGGPLNEKLFFGSGTQLSVL.

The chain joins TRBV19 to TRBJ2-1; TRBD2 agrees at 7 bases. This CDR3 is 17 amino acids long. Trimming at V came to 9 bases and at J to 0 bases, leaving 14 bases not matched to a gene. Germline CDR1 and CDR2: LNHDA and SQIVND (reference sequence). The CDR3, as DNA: TGTGCCAGCCAGAGGACTCGTGGGAGGGCCTCCTACAATGAGCAGTTCTTC. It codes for CASQRTRGRASYNEQFF.